These 21 T cell receptor beta chains originate from one sample sequenced in a study of blood T cell repertoires in COVID-19. The table came from immunoSEQ multiplex PCR; TCRdb's copy has only in-frame clones and leaves some out. The top ten clones hold around 2.6% of a sample with about 260,000 clones, about 91% of them seen once. The source material was peripheral blood. The receptors stem from a person aged 18 to 29 with COVID-19, enrolled during active disease.

The rearrangement uses TRBV7-8 and TRBJ2-3; TRBD2 matches 13 bases. The CDR3 totals 16 residues. Germline CDR1 reads SGHVS; CDR2 reads FQNEAQ. Trimming removed 5 bases from V and 4 bases from J; junction bases left unmatched: 6. Here the CDR3 reads CASSRILAGGPDTQYF. The CDR3 region has the DNA TGTGCCAGCAGCCGAATACTAGCGGGAGGGCCAGATACGCAGTATTTT.

A remark on this clone: Other DNA sequences in the same sample also yield this CDR3. V usage is TRBV9 and J usage is TRBJ2-5; 11 bases align to TRBD2. After removal of 0 bases from V and 4 bases from J, the junction contained 2 bases not matched to a gene. Germline lookup yields CDR1 SGDLS and CDR2 YYNGEE. CDR3 length: 15 residues. The CDR3 nucleotides are TGTGCCAGCAGCGTAGGGCTAGCGGGAGGAGAGACCCAGTACTTC. This translates into CASSVGLAGGETQYF.

The chain combines TRBV27 with TRBJ2-3; 9 bases are shared with TRBD2. Per the germline V gene, CDR1 is MNHEY and CDR2 is SMNVEV (reference sequence). V shed 6 bases, J shed 8 bases, and the junction held 18 bases outside the gene matches. The CDR3 sequence is 17 residues long. The chain's CDR3 is CASSPPGGTSPFGTQYF. CDR3 coding DNA: TGTGCCAGCAGCCCCCCGGGGGGGACTAGCCCATTCGGTACGCAGTATTTT.

The gene calls are TRBV24-1 and TRBJ2-3; 9 nucleotides align to TRBD2. Germline CDR1 and CDR2: KGHDR and SFDVKD. There are 15 residues in the CDR3. Trimming took 3 bases from V and 3 from J; bases not matched to a gene: 3. CDR3 nucleotides: TGTGCCACCAGTGATGGCGGGAGGGGGACAGATACGCAGTATTTT. The encoded protein is CATSDGGRGTDTQYF.

The V call is TRBV6-1, the J call TRBJ2-3; 7 nucleotides match TRBD2. Germline V gene lookup returns CDR1 MNHNS and CDR2 SASEGT. This CDR3 region has 15 residues. V was pared by 2 bases and J by 0 bases, with 2 bases of the junction left unmatched. In nucleotides, the CDR3 is TGTGCCAGCAGTGAATTTAGCGGGAGCACAGATACGCAGTATTTT. It codes for CASSEFSGSTDTQYF.

The V and J genes are TRBV27 and TRBJ2-2; maybe TRBD1 (5 bases). CDR1 and CDR2 from the germline V gene are MNHEY and SMNVEV (reference sequence). The length of the CDR3 is 16 residues. The V and J ends lost 3 bases and 7 bases respectively, with 18 bases between them. The DNA for the CDR3 is TGTGCCAGCAGTTTTGGGGTGCCAGGGATTGGCGGGGAGCTGTTTTTT. Its protein product is CASSFGVPGIGGELFF.

In its sample, this clone was seen once. The chain recombines TRBV10-3 with TRBJ1-6; D is unclear. Between the trimmed V and J ends, which lost 3 bases and 8 bases, there was a span of 14 bases. The germline CDR1 and CDR2 sequences are ENHRY and SYGVKD. The CDR3 consists of 15 residues. Here the CDR3 DNA reads TGTGCCATCAGTGATCCCGGCGGGAAGGATTCACCCCTCCACTTT. It codes for CAISDPGGKDSPLHF.

The rearrangement joins TRBV5-3 to TRBJ1-6, with D perhaps matching TRBD1 (6 bases). TRBV5-3 is filed as an ORF, its function uncertain. The V end was cut by 0 bases, the J end by 4 bases, with 17 bases between. This CDR3 is built from 18 residues. The CDR3 DNA reads TGTGCCAGAAGCTTGGTGGGGGCAGGGAGAGATTATAATTCACCCCTCCACTTT. Amino acid sequence: CARSLVGAGRDYNSPLHF.

The chain couples TRBV19 to TRBJ1-4; D remains unclear. Germline CDR1 reads LNHDA; CDR2 reads SQIVND (reference sequence). Trimming removed 8 bases at V and 4 bases at J, with 17 bases between. CDR3 length equals 15 residues. The CDR3 region has the DNA TGTGCCAGTCAAACCAGGTTCTTGGATAATGAAAAACTGTTTTTT. It codes for CASQTRFLDNEKLFF.

In DNA form, the CDR3 reads TGCAGCGTAAGGGGGTCAGGCGAGCAGTACTTC. Translated, it gives CSVRGSGEQYF. The V call is TRBV29-1, the J call TRBJ2-7, with TRBD1 as a possible D gene (6 bases). The CDR3 extends over 11 amino acids. V lost 6 bases and J 6 bases, leaving 12 bases between the germline ends. Germline CDR1 reads SQVTM; CDR2 reads ANQGSEA.

The CDR3 nucleotides read TGTGCCAGCAGTCAAACAGGGGGCTACAATGAGCAGTTCTTC. It encodes CASSQTGGYNEQFF. This chain connects TRBV6-2 or TRBV6-3 to TRBJ2-1, with 8 bases fitting TRBD1. With V trimmed by 5 bases and J by 3 bases, 3 bases remained unmatched. The germline V gene has CDR1 MNHEY and CDR2 SVGEGT. This CDR3 comprises 14 residues.

This chain links TRBV28 with TRBJ1-2; a weak D match, TRBD1 (5 bases). Trimming left V 2 bases short and J 0 bases short, with 7 bases between. CDR1 and CDR2 (germline): MDHEN, SYDVKM. This CDR3 is 14 amino acids long. CDR3 DNA sequence: TGTGCCAGCAGTTTAGTAGGGGCTAACTATGGCTACACCTTC. It translates to CASSLVGANYGYTF.

The chain employs TRBV5-6 and TRBJ1-3; D is unresolved. Germline lookup yields CDR1 SGHDT and CDR2 YYEEEE. The ends were cut back, 0 bases at V and 0 bases at J, with 7 bases in the middle. This CDR3 spans 15 amino acids. Here the CDR3 reads CASSLAAGSGNTIYF. In DNA, the CDR3 is TGTGCCAGCAGCTTGGCCGCGGGCTCTGGAAACACCATATATTTT.

The chain links TRBV9 to TRBJ1-4; the D is unclear. The CDR3 has 16 residues. Trimming removed 3 bases from V and 5 bases from J, with 17 bases in between. The V gene's germline CDR1 is SGDLS and CDR2 YYNGEE. CDR3 region: CASSAALGGINEKLFF. The CDR3 DNA sequence: TGTGCCAGCAGCGCAGCTTTAGGCGGTATAAATGAAAAACTGTTTTTT.

The chain is built from TRBV19 and TRBJ2-1, with D perhaps TRBD1 (6 bases). Germline CDR1 is LNHDA and CDR2 is SQIVND (reference sequence). V was pared by 3 bases and J by 7 bases, with 13 bases between. This CDR3 is built from 14 residues. CDR3 region: CASSMQGWMNEQFF. The CDR3, as DNA: TGTGCCAGTAGTATGCAGGGGTGGATGAATGAGCAGTTCTTC.

The chain uses TRBV19 and TRBJ1-6; 7 positions agree with TRBD1. The CDR3 is made up of 17 amino acids. CDR1 is LNHDA and CDR2 is SQIVND in the germline V gene (reference sequence). The J segment lost 1 base and the V segment lost 5 bases, leaving 8 bases of the junction unmatched. CDR3 nucleotide sequence: TGTGCCAGTAGTGTGTCGACAGGGAATTCCTATAATTCACCCCTCCACTTT. The encoded protein is CASSVSTGNSYNSPLHF. The whole variable domain, filled in from reference TRBV19 and TRBJ1-6, reads DGGITQSPKYLFRKEGQNVTLSCEQNLNHDAMYWYRQDPGQGLRLIYYSQIVNDFQKGDIAEGYSVSREKKESFPLTVTSAQKNPTAFYLCASSVSTGNSYNSPLHFGNGTRLTVT.

V usage is TRBV9 and J usage is TRBJ2-1, with D unclear. The germline V and J ends were trimmed by 3 bases and 1 base, with 14 bases remaining between them. CDR3 length: 16 residues. Germline-derived CDR1 and CDR2 are SGDLS and YYNGEE. The CDR3 nucleotides read TGTGCCAGCAGCGGGTCGCAAGTTGCGTCCTACAATGAGCAGTTCTTC. Translating gives CASSGSQVASYNEQFF.

The CDR3 DNA is TGTGCCAGTAGCGAGACAGGGGCGCCGAAGGCTTTCTTT. It is translated as CASSETGAPKAFF. This chain uses TRBV19 with TRBJ1-1; 8 bases agree with TRBD1. Unmatched junction bases numbered 11, after V lost 6 bases and J lost 11 bases. CDR1 and CDR2 from the germline V gene are LNHDA and SQIVND (reference sequence). This CDR3 contains 13 residues.

The chain uses TRBV4-3 and TRBJ2-7; perhaps TRBD2 as D (5 bases). The CDR3 length is 14 residues. With 0 bases removed from V and 7 bases from J, the gap between germline ends came to 13 bases. Germline V gene data show CDR1 as LGHNA and CDR2 as YSLEER. CDR3 bases: TGCGCCAGCAGCCAAGATCCTGCGACGGGGGAGCAGTACTTC. This sequence encodes CASSQDPATGEQYF.

Comment on this clone: Other DNA sequences of this sample code for an identical CDR3. The chain carries TRBV24-1 and TRBJ1-1; no definite D call. In germline, CDR1 is KGHDR, CDR2 SFDVKD. This CDR3 is 13 amino acids long. V lost 2 bases and J lost 5, with 8 bases in between. CDR3 in DNA: TGTGCCACCAGTGATTCCGGAGGAACTGAAGCTTTCTTT. It codes for CATSDSGGTEAFF.

V gene TRBV24-1 combines with J gene TRBJ2-3, with D possibly TRBD2 on 5 matching bases. CDR1 is KGHDR, CDR2 SFDVKD, per germline. The CDR3 runs 13 residues. V lost 3 bases to trimming and J lost 7 bases, with 10 bases between them. CDR3 protein: CATSDERENTQYF. The DNA for the CDR3 is TGTGCCACCAGTGATGAGAGGGAGAATACGCAGTATTTT.